The entry below gives a single T cell receptor (beta chain) sequence along with its context. Authors' analysis steps: For nucleated cells, counts were estimated from reference gene primer amplification. Profiling relied on immunoSEQ multiplex PCR, and the TCRdb table lists in-frame clones only, not all of them. For V, J and clone size, that table is used; D and trimming come from the DNA. The sample consists of about 90,000 clones, about 75% of them appearing once. This sample is part of a study of blood T cell repertoires in COVID-19. Study information: COVID-19 samples from acute and convalescent phases originated in the United States, Italy and Spain. T cells, B-cell-depleted T cells, or PBMCs provided the cDNA or gDNA that served as material.

The ends were cut back, 6 bases at V and 4 bases at J, with 18 bases in the middle. The CDR3 extends over 15 amino acids. Germline CDR1 is MNHNY and CDR2 is SVGAGI (reference sequence). The TCR comes from a woman of 80 years or more with acute or convalescent COVID-19. J is TRBJ1-2 and V is TRBV6-6; unclear D gene. Material for sequencing was peripheral blood. Here the CDR3 DNA reads TGTGCCAGCAGCCAACCGGAGGACGGCCCCTATGGCTACACCTTC. The encoded protein is CASSQPEDGPYGYTF.